Listed below are T cell receptor beta chains from one sample, sequenced in a study of tumor-infiltrating lymphocytes in localized non-small cell lung cancer. Profiling relied on immunoSEQ multiplex PCR, and the TCRdb table lists in-frame clones only, not all of them. This table holds around 13,000 clones, 55% to 70% found once. Sequences were obtained from lung tumor tissue. The receptors stem from a human donor with non-small cell lung cancer. Each CDR3 is given with its conserved first and last residue. Clone size is shown for a subset of rows, as once, few, many or a class of expanded clone.

j_call v_call clone_size cdr3_aa
TRBJ1-2 TRBV27 few CASSSEGWGYTF
TRBJ1-2 TRBV7-8 medium-sized CASSFGGADGYTF
TRBJ2-4 TRBV7-9 NA CASTDIRVGLAGSNIQYF
TRBJ1-2 TRBV6-6 few CASSYSLSPPDGYTF
TRBJ2-3 TRBV19 NA CASSGAFTDTQYF
TRBJ1-6 TRBV2 NA CASSEAQGYSPLHF
TRBJ2-3 TRBV10-3 NA CAISESGAGGSDTQYF
TRBJ2-2 TRBV5-1 NA CASSQGGFRLNTGELFF
TRBJ1-6 TRBV7-9 NA CASSLGQGDNSPLHF
TRBJ1-1 TRBV7-3 NA CASSHNMNTEAFF
TRBJ2-5 TRBV6-6 few CASRPGQNQETQYF
TRBJ2-3 TRBV2 few CASSEGLAGGSDTQYF
TRBJ2-2 TRBV5-1 once CASSLSGELFF
TRBJ2-7 TRBV19 NA CASSIAGQGYEQYF
TRBJ1-6 TRBV6-5 NA CASSYEGWYNSPLHF
TRBJ1-6 TRBV27 NA CASSLMGLHNSPLHF
TRBJ1-1 TRBV7-9 NA CASSLKGDTEAFF
TRBJ2-3 TRBV19 NA CASSMVLAGTDTQYF